These 23 T cell receptor beta chains were sequenced from one sample in a study of human T cells and chemical hapten exposure. As to time point: patch test 1, 2 weeks after DPC sensitization. As to treatment: therapeutic diphenylcyclopropenone sensitization with weekly scalp DPC. MiXCR, applied by TCRdb to the RACE reads, yields one record per CDR3 protein. The table shows 300,000 to 450,000 distinct CDR3 sequences, with more than 4.5% occurring only once. Material: whole blood, obtained in connection with sensitization to the hapten diphenylcyclopropenone (DPC). The receptors come from a woman in her fifties or sixties with alopecia areata. Some clones in this sample may be carry-over from other donors' samples.

This clonotype was observed a few times. CDR3 DNA: TGTGCCAGCAGTTTATTGCGGGAGGGATATTACAATGAGCAGTTCTTC. Translating gives CASSLLREGYYNEQFF. The rearrangement joins TRBV28 to TRBJ2-1; the match to TRBD2 covers 9 bases. From germline, CDR1 is MDHEN and CDR2 SYDVKM. V lost 1 base to trimming and J lost 4 bases; unmatched junction nucleotides: 5. CDR3 length: 16 residues.

This clonotype has a count of ten or more. V is TRBV19 and J is TRBJ2-1; 8 nucleotides agree with TRBD2. The CDR3 loop spans 16 amino acids. Germline CDR1 LNHDA, CDR2 SQIVND (reference sequence). V trimming: 1 base; J trimming: 4 bases; junction bases outside the gene matches: 6. CDR3: CASSIVSGGRYNEQFF. The CDR3 DNA reads as TGTGCCAGTAGTATAGTGTCGGGGGGGCGATACAATGAGCAGTTCTTC.

The J gene is TRBJ2-1, the V gene TRBV27; no clear D. CDR1 is MNHEY, CDR2 SMNVEV, per germline (reference sequence). The CDR3 sequence is 15 residues long. V was trimmed by 4 bases and J by 1 base, leaving 11 bases between them. CDR3 sequence reads: CASSSNLGSYNEQFF. Written as DNA, the CDR3 is TGTGCCAGCAGTTCCAACCTGGGATCCTACAATGAGCAGTTCTTC.

Only one count was recorded for this clonotype. This may stem from a read error, because a much larger clone lies one nucleotide away. DNA for the CDR3: TGTGCCAGCAGCGTAGGAGACATAAGATACGAGCATTACTTC. This gives the protein CASSVGDIRYEHYF. The chain is built from TRBV9 and TRBJ2-7; no clear D gene. The CDR3 sequence is 14 residues long. Germline values: CDR1 SGDLS, CDR2 YYNGEE.

This clonotype was seen at least ten times. The V gene is TRBV7-9, the J gene TRBJ2-7; D gene unclear. The germline gives CDR1 SEHNR, CDR2 FQNEAQ (reference sequence). CDR3 length: 17 residues. Trimming shortened V by 1 base and J by 4 bases, and 20 bases separated the two germline ends. The CDR3 reads CASSLVRAYPPSYEQYF. The DNA of the CDR3 is TGTGCCAGCAGCTTAGTTCGTGCCTATCCTCCCTCGTACGAGCAGTACTTC.

The chain has TRBV29-1 and TRBJ1-2; 7 bases agree with TRBD1. V trimming: 7 bases; J trimming: 0 bases; junction bases outside the gene matches: 5. This CDR3 spans 13 amino acids. The germline CDR1 and CDR2 sequences are SQVTM and ANQGSEA. CDR3 in DNA: TGCAGCGGGGGGGACAGAGCTAACTATGGCTACACCTTC. This translates into CSGGDRANYGYTF.

There are many counts of this clonotype. The chain recombines TRBV29-1 with TRBJ1-1; 7 bases match TRBD1. Germline V gives CDR1 SQVTM, CDR2 ANQGSEA. Trimming took 7 bases from V and 4 from J; bases not matched to a gene: 9. The CDR3 has 13 amino acids. The CDR3 DNA is TGCAGCGGAAGTCAGGGGGAGATCACTGAAGCTTTCTTT. Its translation is CSGSQGEITEAFF. The variable domain in full, with the rest retrieved from reference TRBV29-1 and TRBJ1-1, is SAVISQKPSRDICQRGTSLTIQCQVDSQVTMMFWYRQQPGQSLTLIATANQGSEATYESGFVIDKFPISRPNLTFSTLTVSNMSPEDSSIYLCSGSQGEITEAFFGQGTRLTVV.

This clonotype turned up a few times. The chain combines TRBV20-1 with TRBJ2-2; 7 bases fit TRBD2. Germline values: CDR1 DFQATT, CDR2 SNEGSKA (reference sequence). There are 15 residues in the CDR3. Trimming removed 6 bases from V and 1 base from J; junction bases left unmatched: 8. CDR3 sequence: CSARSPGGNTGELFF. The CDR3 DNA follows: TGCAGTGCCCGTTCCCCGGGGGGGAACACCGGGGAGCTGTTTTTT.

This clonotype was recorded many times. The chain is built from TRBV24-1 and TRBJ2-3, with D perhaps TRBD1 or TRBD2 (5 bases each). From germline, CDR1 is KGHDR and CDR2 SFDVKD. This CDR3 region has 16 residues. V shed 5 bases and J shed 3 bases, with 17 bases lying between them. For the CDR3, the DNA is TGTGCCACCAGTGCTCGGGACCCAGAAGGTACAGATACGCAGTATTTT. It specifies CATSARDPEGTDTQYF.

This clonotype was recorded at least ten times. The gene calls are TRBV10-3 and TRBJ1-1; perhaps TRBD1 as D (5 bases). This CDR3 region has 13 residues. Between the trimmed V and J ends, which lost 11 bases and 3 bases, there was a span of 16 bases. Germline V gene data show CDR1 as ENHRY and CDR2 as SYGVKD. This CDR3 reads CASRVRVDTEAFF. In DNA form, the CDR3 reads TGTGCCTCAAGGGTCAGGGTGGACACTGAAGCTTTCTTT.

CDR3 protein: CSARTAPGYTF. In nucleotides, the CDR3 is TGCAGTGCTAGAACGGCTCCTGGCTACACCTTC. V is TRBV20-1 and J is TRBJ1-2; no clear D. The CDR3 has 11 residues. The V and J ends lost 2 bases and 7 bases respectively, with 8 bases between them. Per the germline V gene, CDR1 is DFQATT and CDR2 is SNEGSKA (reference sequence).

This clonotype was counted between two and nine times. A much larger clone is a single base away; this may be a read error. This rearrangement joins TRBV7-9 to TRBJ2-6, with unresolved D. Germline CDR1 is SEHNR and CDR2 is FQNEAQ (reference sequence). The CDR3 consists of 13 residues. The V end lost 7 bases, the J end lost 0 bases, and 4 bases lay between the germline ends. In nucleotides, the CDR3 is TGTGCCAGCATCCTCTCTGGGGCCAACGTCCTGACTTTC. This encodes CASILSGANVLTF.

This clonotype has more than one count but fewer than ten. The rearrangement uses TRBV6-2 or TRBV6-3 and TRBJ2-7, with 12 bases aligning to TRBD2. The CDR3 sequence is 15 residues long. V lost 6 bases, J lost 0 bases, and 3 bases stayed unmatched. The germline V gene has CDR1 MNHEY and CDR2 SVGEGT. CDR3 DNA: TGTGCCAGCAGCGGACTAGCGGGGCCCTCCTACGAGCAGTACTTC. Translating it yields CASSGLAGPSYEQYF.

There are many counts of this clonotype. The chain couples TRBV27 to TRBJ1-1; D gene unclear. Deletions cut 6 bases from V and 4 bases from J, with 15 bases between. This CDR3 comprises 14 residues. CDR1 is MNHEY, CDR2 SMNVEV, per germline (reference sequence). DNA of the CDR3: TGTGCCAGCAGCCCAGTTTCCCTCCTCACTGAAGCTTTCTTT. It yields the protein CASSPVSLLTEAFF.

This clonotype was seen repeatedly, ten times or more. The chain employs TRBV29-1 and TRBJ2-5; D remains unclear. The V end was cut by 3 bases, the J end by 5 bases, with 10 bases between. Germline V gene data show CDR1 as SQVTM and CDR2 as ANQGSEA. The CDR3 contains 12 residues. CDR3 bases: TGCAGCGTTGAGGGGAACGGCGAGACCCAGTACTTC. It is translated as CSVEGNGETQYF.

At least ten counts were recorded for this clonotype. This sequence joins TRBV13 and TRBJ2-7; TRBD1 aligns across 11 bases. The CDR3 extends over 16 amino acids. Germline loops: CDR1 PRHDT, CDR2 FYEKMQ (reference sequence). Trimming at V came to 4 bases and at J to 4 bases, leaving 9 bases not matched to a gene. The CDR3 DNA follows: TGTGCCAGCAGCTCGCCGGACAGGGGGCGCGGGTACGAGCAGTACTTC. It encodes CASSSPDRGRGYEQYF. The complete variable domain, with remaining parts taken from reference TRBV13 and TRBJ2-7, reads AAGVIQSPRHLIKEKRETATLKCYPIPRHDTVYWYQQGPGQDPQFLISFYEKMQSDKGSIPDRFSAQQFSDYHSELNMSSLELGDSALYFCASSSPDRGRGYEQYFGPGTRLTVT.

This clonotype was seen repeatedly, ten times or more. V gene TRBV20-1 combines with J gene TRBJ2-6, with D tentatively TRBD2 (6 bases). The germline CDR1 and CDR2 sequences are DFQATT and SNEGSKA (reference sequence). The CDR3 runs 15 residues. Between the trimmed V and J ends, which lost 0 bases and 2 bases, there was a span of 8 bases. The CDR3 reads CSAREEGPGANVLTF. CDR3 bases: TGCAGTGCTAGAGAGGAGGGCCCTGGGGCCAACGTCCTGACTTTC.

This clonotype was detected a few times. This sequence joins TRBV7-8 and TRBJ2-1; 14 nucleotides align to TRBD2. V shed 4 bases, J shed 7 bases, and the junction held 9 bases outside the gene matches. The germline gives CDR1 SGHVS, CDR2 FQNEAQ. This CDR3 comprises 17 residues. CDR3 loop: CASSSRLAGGPGNEQFF. The CDR3 DNA is TGTGCCAGCAGCTCCCGACTAGCGGGAGGGCCAGGTAATGAGCAGTTCTTC.

This clonotype was detected many times. The rearrangement links TRBV28 to TRBJ2-7; D may be TRBD1 or TRBD2 (6 bases each). V gave up 3 bases and J gave up 7 bases, with 19 bases separating them. The CDR3 spans 15 residues. Germline CDR1 MDHEN, CDR2 SYDVKM. The DNA for the CDR3 is TGTGCCAGCAGTTTTTCCAGGGGACTTCTACGAGAGCAGTACTTC. It specifies CASSFSRGLLREQYF. Complete variable domain (other parts from reference TRBV28 and TRBJ2-7): DVKVTQSSRYLVKRTGEKVFLECVQDMDHENMFWYRQDPGLGLRLIYFSYDVKMKEKGDIPEGYSVSREKKERFSLILESASTNQTSMYLCASSFSRGLLREQYFGPGTRLTVT.

In regard to this clonotype: The CDR3 does not end in the conserved phenylalanine or tryptophan, so this is likely a read error. The CDR3 spells CSARDQGASYEQYL. Here the CDR3 DNA reads TGCAGTGCTAGAGATCAGGGGGCGTCCTACGAGCAGTACCTC. The rearrangement uses TRBV20-1 and TRBJ2-7, with TRBD1 matching over 8 bases. CDR3 length: 14 residues. J was trimmed by 1 base and V by 0 bases; bases with no gene match: 2. The germline CDR1 and CDR2 sequences are DFQATT and SNEGSKA (reference sequence).

This clonotype was counted only a few times. The chain links TRBV5-1 to TRBJ1-4; no reliable D call. CDR3 length equals 15 residues. Trimming pared 4 bases from V and 5 bases from J, leaving 15 bases between. CDR1 and CDR2 from the germline V gene are SGHRS and YFSETQ. CDR3 protein: CASSTSGVSNEKLFF. CDR3 bases: TGCGCCAGCAGCACGTCCGGGGTCTCGAATGAAAAACTGTTTTTT.

In this sample, this clonotype turned up many times. This chain connects TRBV6-6 to TRBJ1-6, with TRBD1 matching 8 bases. The CDR3 is made up of 16 amino acids. Germline-derived CDR1 and CDR2 are MNHNY and SVGAGI (reference sequence). The V segment lost 6 bases and the J segment 7 bases; nucleotides outside the gene matches: 11. CDR3 nucleotides: TGTGCCAGCAGCCCGCCATCGGACAGGGCGAATTCACCCCTCCACTTT. Protein: CASSPPSDRANSPLHF.

This clonotype came up many times. The chain employs TRBV18 and TRBJ2-1, with TRBD2 matching over 8 bases. CDR3 length: 14 residues. J was trimmed by 10 bases and V by 1 base; bases with no gene match: 6. Germline loops: CDR1 KGHSH, CDR2 LQKENI. CDR3 in DNA: TGTGCCAGCTCACCACTCGGACTAGCAGGGGAGCAGTTCTTC. Translated, it gives CASSPLGLAGEQFF. The variable domain in full, with the rest retrieved from reference TRBV18 and TRBJ2-1, is NAGVMQNPRHLVRRRGQEARLRCSPMKGHSHVYWYRQLPEEGLKFMVYLQKENIIDESGMPKERFSAEFPKEGPSILRIQQVVRGDSAAYFCASSPLGLAGEQFFGPGTRLTVL.